This T cell receptor (beta chain) was identified in a study of blood T cell repertoires in COVID-19. Background on the study: Samples of COVID-19 (acute and convalescent) were obtained from the United States, Italy and Spain. PBMCs, B-cell-depleted T cells, or T cells provided the cDNA or gDNA that made up the material.

In the study's own analysis: Using reference gene primer amplification, nucleated cell counts were estimated. TCRdb keeps only in-frame clones here, not all; method: immunoSEQ multiplex PCR. The V and J calls and clone size come from that table; D and trimming were worked out from the DNA. The table records about 480,000 clones, roughly 89% of them present only once. Enrolled during active infection, Seattle patients were then followed longitudinally. V was cut by 6 bases and J by 6 bases, with 14 bases left in between. This CDR3 has 13 amino acids. CDR1 and CDR2 (germline): SEHNR, FQNEAQ (reference sequence).

The source of this sequence is a man aged 18 to 35 with COVID-19, enrolled during active disease. Input material: peripheral blood. The rearrangement uses TRBV7-9 and TRBJ1-1; D gene uncertain. The CDR3 bases are TGTGCCAGCAGACCGTTAGGAGCGCCTGAAGCTTTCTTT. Encoded protein: CASRPLGAPEAFF.